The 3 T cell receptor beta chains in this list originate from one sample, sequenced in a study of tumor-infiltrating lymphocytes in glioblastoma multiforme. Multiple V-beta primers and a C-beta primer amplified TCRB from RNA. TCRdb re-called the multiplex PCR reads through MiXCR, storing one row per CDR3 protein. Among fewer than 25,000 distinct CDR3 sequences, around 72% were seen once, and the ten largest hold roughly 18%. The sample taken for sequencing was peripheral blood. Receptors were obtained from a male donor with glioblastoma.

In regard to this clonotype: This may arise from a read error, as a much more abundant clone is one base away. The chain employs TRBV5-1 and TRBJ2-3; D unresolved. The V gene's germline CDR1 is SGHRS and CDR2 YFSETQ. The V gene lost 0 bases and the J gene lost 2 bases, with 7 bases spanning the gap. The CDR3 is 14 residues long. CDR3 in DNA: TGCGCCAGCAGCTTGGTGGGAACCACAGATACGCAGTATTTT. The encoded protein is CASSLVGTTDTQYF.

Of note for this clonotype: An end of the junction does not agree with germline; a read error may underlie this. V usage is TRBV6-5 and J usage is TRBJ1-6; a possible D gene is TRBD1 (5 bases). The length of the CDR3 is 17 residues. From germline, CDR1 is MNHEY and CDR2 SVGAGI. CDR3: CASSQGPGRGRNLPLHF. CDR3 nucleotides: TGTGCCAGCAGTCAAGGCCCGGGACGGGGGAGGAATTTACCCCTCCACTTT.

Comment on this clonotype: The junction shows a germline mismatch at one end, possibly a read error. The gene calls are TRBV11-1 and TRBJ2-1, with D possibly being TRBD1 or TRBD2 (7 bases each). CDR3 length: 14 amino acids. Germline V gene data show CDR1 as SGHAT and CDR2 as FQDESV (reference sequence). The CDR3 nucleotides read TGTGCCAGCAGCTCAGGGGGGGGGTACAATGAGCCGTTCTTT. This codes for CASSSGGGYNEPFF.